Sequencing of this TCR beta chain was carried out in a study of identical twins. Study findings and constraints: Insertions were reduced in abundant cord blood beta clonotypes but not in memory repertoires.

TCRdb redid the calling of the 5' RACE reads with MiXCR, one entry per CDR3 protein. The sample has hundreds of thousands of distinct CDR3 sequences, roughly 7.5% seen once. In its sample, this clonotype was seen a few times. The antigen remains undetermined. These data are also associated with another study on yellow fever vaccine responses in identical twins.

The sequence was obtained from a woman between 18 and 29 years old in good health. Specimen: memory (CD45RO+) T cells sorted from blood.

The CDR3 loop reads CASSLRLAGVETQYF. CDR3 DNA sequence: TGTGCCAGCAGCCTTCGGCTAGCGGGGGTGGAGACCCAGTACTTC. The rearrangement joins TRBV5-6 to TRBJ2-5, with 10 positions matching TRBD2. Germline V CDR1 and CDR2: SGHDT, YYEEEE. With V trimmed by 4 bases and J by 5 bases, 8 bases remained unmatched. This CDR3 has 15 amino acids. Filled out from reference TRBV5-6 and TRBJ2-5, the complete variable domain reads DAGVTQSPTHLIKTRGQQVTLRCSPKSGHDTVSWYQQALGQGPQFIFQYYEEEERQRGNFPDRFSGHQFPNYSSELNVNALLLGDSALYLCASSLRLAGVETQYFGPGTRLLVL.